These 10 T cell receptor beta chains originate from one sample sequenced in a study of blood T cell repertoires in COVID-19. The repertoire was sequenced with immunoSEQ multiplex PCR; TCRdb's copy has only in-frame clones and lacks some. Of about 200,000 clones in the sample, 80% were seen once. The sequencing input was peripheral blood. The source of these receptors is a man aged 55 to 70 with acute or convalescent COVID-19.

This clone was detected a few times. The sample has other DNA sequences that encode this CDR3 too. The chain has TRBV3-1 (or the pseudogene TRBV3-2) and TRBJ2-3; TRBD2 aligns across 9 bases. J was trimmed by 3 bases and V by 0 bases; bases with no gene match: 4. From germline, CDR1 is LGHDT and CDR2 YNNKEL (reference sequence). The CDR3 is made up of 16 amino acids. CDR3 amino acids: CASSQEGLARTDTQYF. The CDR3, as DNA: TGTGCCAGCAGCCAAGAAGGACTAGCGAGGACAGATACGCAGTATTTT.

The CDR3 spells CASTYGDTGFPLHF. The CDR3 nucleotides are TGTGCCAGCACCTACGGAGATACAGGGTTTCCCCTCCACTTT. V is TRBV6-5 and J is TRBJ1-6; a possible D gene is TRBD1 (6 bases). The V and J ends lost 7 bases and 13 bases respectively, with 20 bases between them. Germline lookup yields CDR1 MNHEY and CDR2 SVGAGI. There are 14 residues in the CDR3.

The CDR3 DNA reads as TGTGCTAGTGGTTTGGTGTCCAGGGGGAACAACGAGCAGTACTTC. Translated: CASGLVSRGNNEQYF. V and J are TRBV12-5 and TRBJ2-7; 7 nucleotides agree with TRBD1. V gave up 0 bases and J gave up 5 bases; unmatched junction bases: 7. Per germline, CDR1 LGHNT and CDR2 FRNRAP. This CDR3 region has 15 residues.

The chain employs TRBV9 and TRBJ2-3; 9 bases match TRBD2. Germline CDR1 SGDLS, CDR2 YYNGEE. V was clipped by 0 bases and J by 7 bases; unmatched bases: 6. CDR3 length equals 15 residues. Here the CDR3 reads CASSVEGGGANTQYF. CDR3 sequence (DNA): TGTGCCAGCAGCGTAGAGGGCGGGGGGGCGAATACGCAGTATTTT. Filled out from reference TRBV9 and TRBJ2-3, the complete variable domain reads DSGVTQTPKHLITATGQRVTLRCSPRSGDLSVYWYQQSLDQGLQFLIQYYNGEERAKGNILERFSAQQFPDLHSELNLSSLELGDSALYFCASSVEGGGANTQYFGPGTRLTVL.

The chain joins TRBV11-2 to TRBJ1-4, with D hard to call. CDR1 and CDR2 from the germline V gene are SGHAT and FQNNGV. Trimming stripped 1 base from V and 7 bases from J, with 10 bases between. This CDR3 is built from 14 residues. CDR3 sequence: CASSLGQVTEKLFF. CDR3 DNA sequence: TGTGCCAGCAGCTTAGGGCAGGTGACTGAAAAACTGTTTTTT.

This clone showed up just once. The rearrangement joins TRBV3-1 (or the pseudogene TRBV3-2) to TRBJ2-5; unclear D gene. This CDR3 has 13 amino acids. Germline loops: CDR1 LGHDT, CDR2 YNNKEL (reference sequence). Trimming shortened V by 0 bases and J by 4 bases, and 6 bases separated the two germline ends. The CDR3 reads CASSQDRLETQYF. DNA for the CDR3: TGTGCCAGCAGCCAAGACAGGTTAGAGACCCAGTACTTC.

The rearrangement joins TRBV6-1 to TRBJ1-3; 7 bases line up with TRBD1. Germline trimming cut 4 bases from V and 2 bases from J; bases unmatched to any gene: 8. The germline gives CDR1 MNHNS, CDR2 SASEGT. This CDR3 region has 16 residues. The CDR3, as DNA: TGTGCCAGCAGTGCGACAGGGATCTTCCCTGGAAACACCATATATTTT. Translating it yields CASSATGIFPGNTIYF.

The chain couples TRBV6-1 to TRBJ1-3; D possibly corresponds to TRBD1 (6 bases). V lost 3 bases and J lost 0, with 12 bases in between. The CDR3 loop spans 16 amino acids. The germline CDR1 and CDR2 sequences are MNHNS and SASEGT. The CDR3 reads CASSDAGTHSGNTIYF. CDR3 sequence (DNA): TGTGCCAGCAGTGATGCCGGGACACACTCTGGAAACACCATATATTTT.

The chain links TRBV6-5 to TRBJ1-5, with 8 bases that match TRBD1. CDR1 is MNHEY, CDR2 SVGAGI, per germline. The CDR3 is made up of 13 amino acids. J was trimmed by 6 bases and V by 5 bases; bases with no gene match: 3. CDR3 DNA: TGTGCCAGCAGTCCACAGGGGGGTCAGCCCCAGCATTTT. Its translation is CASSPQGGQPQHF.

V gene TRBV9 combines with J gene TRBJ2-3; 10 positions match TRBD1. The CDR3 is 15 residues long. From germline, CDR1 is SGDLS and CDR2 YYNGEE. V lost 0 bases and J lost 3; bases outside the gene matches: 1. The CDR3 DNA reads TGTGCCAGCAGCGTAGTGGGACAGGGGACAGATACGCAGTATTTT. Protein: CASSVVGQGTDTQYF.